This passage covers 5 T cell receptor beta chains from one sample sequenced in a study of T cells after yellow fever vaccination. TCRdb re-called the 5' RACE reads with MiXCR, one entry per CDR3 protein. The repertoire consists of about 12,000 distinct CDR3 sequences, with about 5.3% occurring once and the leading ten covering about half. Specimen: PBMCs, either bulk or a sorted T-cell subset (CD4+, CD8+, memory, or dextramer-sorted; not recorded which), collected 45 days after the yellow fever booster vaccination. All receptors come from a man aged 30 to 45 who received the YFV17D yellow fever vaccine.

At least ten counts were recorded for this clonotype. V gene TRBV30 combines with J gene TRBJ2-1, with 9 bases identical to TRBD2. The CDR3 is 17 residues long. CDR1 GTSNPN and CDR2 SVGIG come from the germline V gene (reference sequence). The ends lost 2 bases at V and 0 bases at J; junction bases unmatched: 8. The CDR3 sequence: CAWSLRLAESSYNEQFF. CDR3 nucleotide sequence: TGTGCCTGGAGTTTACGACTAGCGGAAAGCTCCTACAATGAGCAGTTCTTC. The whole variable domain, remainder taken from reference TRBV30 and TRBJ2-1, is SQTIHQWPATLVQPVGSPLSLECTVEGTSNPNLYWYRQAAGRGLQLLFYSVGIGQISSEVPQNLSASRPQDRQFILSSKKLLLSDSGFYLCAWSLRLAESSYNEQFFGPGTRLTVL.

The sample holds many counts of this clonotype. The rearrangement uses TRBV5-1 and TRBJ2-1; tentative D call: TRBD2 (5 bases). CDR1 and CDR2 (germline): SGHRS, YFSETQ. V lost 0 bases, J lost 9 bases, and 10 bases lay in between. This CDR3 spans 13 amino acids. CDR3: CASSLGPAGEQFF. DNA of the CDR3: TGCGCCAGCAGCTTGGGACCTGCGGGTGAGCAGTTCTTC.

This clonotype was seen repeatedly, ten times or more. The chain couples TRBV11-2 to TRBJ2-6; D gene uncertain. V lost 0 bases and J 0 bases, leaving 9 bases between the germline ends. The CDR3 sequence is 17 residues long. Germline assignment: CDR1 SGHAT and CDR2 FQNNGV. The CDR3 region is CASSLESRSSGANVLTF. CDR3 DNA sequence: TGTGCCAGCAGCTTAGAGTCCCGCAGCTCTGGGGCCAACGTCCTGACTTTC.

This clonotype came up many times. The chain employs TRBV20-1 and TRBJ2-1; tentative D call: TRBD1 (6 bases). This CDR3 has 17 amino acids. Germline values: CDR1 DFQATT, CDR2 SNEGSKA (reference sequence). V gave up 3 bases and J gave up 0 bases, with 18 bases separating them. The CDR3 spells CSASSGDRASSYNEQFF. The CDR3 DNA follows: TGCAGTGCTAGTTCAGGGGACCGTGCCAGCTCCTACAATGAGCAGTTCTTC.

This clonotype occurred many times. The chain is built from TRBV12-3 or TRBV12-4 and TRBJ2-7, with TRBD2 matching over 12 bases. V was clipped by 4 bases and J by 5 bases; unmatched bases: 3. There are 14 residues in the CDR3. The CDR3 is CASSSRLAGDEQYF. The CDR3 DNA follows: TGTGCCAGCAGTTCACGACTAGCGGGGGACGAGCAGTACTTC.